This entry is about one TCR beta chain. Its specificity is not known. During construction of the library, unique molecular identifiers were attached to individual cDNA molecules for quantitative, reproducible TCR counting. Each CDR3 protein gets one entry after TCRdb re-called the RACE reads with MiXCR. Of tens of thousands of distinct CDR3 sequences in the sample, 30% to 35% are singletons; the top ten hold about 9%. The data originate from a study of human T cells and chemical hapten exposure. Study-wide background: Patch tests containing 0.01% DPC, applied to the upper back, were read at 6 days. Small pooled library volume differences mainly caused per-sample TCR yield variation.

This sample's time point: patch test 1, 2 weeks after DPC sensitization. The sample's treatment: therapeutic diphenylcyclopropenone sensitization with weekly scalp DPC. Losses at the gene ends were 6 bases for V and 8 bases for J; bases not matched to a gene: 11. The CDR3 is made up of 15 amino acids. Per germline, CDR1 SNHLY and CDR2 FYNNEI. Findings and limits, study-wide: It was expanded TCRs that formed significantly more large CDR3 similarity clusters than controls did.

V usage is TRBV2 and J usage is TRBJ2-1; 9 nucleotides agree with TRBD2. The sequencing used whole blood, collected in connection with sensitization to the hapten diphenylcyclopropenone (DPC). This TCR was recovered from a man aged 35 to 55 with alopecia areata. Some clones in this sample may be carry-over from other donors' samples. The CDR3 DNA follows: TGTGCCAGCAGAAGTAGCGGGAGCCGTTTCGATGAGCAGTTCTTC. Protein: CASRSSGSRFDEQFF. Full variable domain (remainder filled in from reference TRBV2 and TRBJ2-1): EPEVTQTPSHQVTQMGQEVILRCVPISNHLYFYWYRQILGQKVEFLVSFYNNEISEKSEIFDDQFSVERPDGSNFTLKIRSTKLEDSAMYFCASRSSGSRFDEQFFGPGTRLTVL.